This T cell receptor beta chain stems from a study of shared clonotypes between healthy human individuals (dated by TCRdb to 2018 to 2020). Describing the broader study: A few men and a couple of women, aged 18 to 49 years, made up the cohort. For each donor, CD4 naive and CD4 memory were each run on three plates, CD8 naive on two plates, and CD8 memory on one plate. To estimate repertoire size and how much clonotypes are shared between individuals, the study performed deep sequencing of blood TCR repertoires from 4 to 6 healthy adults. To increase sequencing depth and limit assay-specific biases, different laboratories used diverse techniques to prepare libraries and sequence TCR repertoires. Leukapheresis yielded between about 0.8 and 8.9 billion PBMCs per donor.

Points on this clone: Its recognized antigen is unknown. Base qualities are not provided; no much larger clone lies one nucleotide away.

Overall study results and their limits: Clonotypes shared by all four sorted-subset donors showed higher generation probabilities than non-shared clonotypes. Across a few donors, 4.5% to 6.5% of naive CD4, roughly 3.4% of naive CD8, 2% to 2.5% of memory CD4, and over 0.35% of memory CD8 clonotypes were shared. Sampling was restricted to blood, and TCR repertoires in tissue are likely to differ from TCR repertoires in blood. Pairwise subsampling led to the expectation that sequencing depth would affect the degree of clonotype sharing among donors. The small number of donors limited the genetic and exposure-history diversity represented. Naive subsets generally had larger estimated clonotype richness than memory subsets. Rarefaction of sorted-subset datasets indicated incomplete sequencing despite the large sequencing depth.

TCR CDR3 regions were amplified from genomic DNA by multiplex PCR using the deep immunoSEQ assay. Extracted genomic DNA from each cell subset was spread evenly across all wells of several immunoSEQ 96-well plates, with each plate serving as a replicate. Each replicate PCR for sorted subsets received about 210 ng genomic DNA, equal to tens of thousands of T cell genomes. Purified libraries were measured with a Qubit 3.0 fluorometer, size-checked on a Bioanalyzer 2100, and measured again with the KAPA Library Quantification kit. Every immunoSEQ 96-well plate was sequenced on a dedicated single-read 150-cycle Illumina NextSeq 550 flow cell. As for the authors' bioinformatics: The immunoSEQ output contained only junctional sequences without quality scores, so filtering could not match that applied to full-length reads. Sequences were annotated with PyIR, a Python wrapper for IgBLAST v1.9, using IMGT germline references to assign V/J genes and CDR3. Reads were filtered out if the reads had weak V/J assignments (E-value above 1e-6), no CDR3, stop codons, out-of-frame junctions, or ambiguous translated residues. V3J clonotypes were defined as sequences sharing an identical inferred V gene, J gene, and CDR3 amino acid sequence. Percentage overlap between repertoires was computed as shared unique clonotypes divided by the size of the smaller repertoire. RTK rarefaction, the Chao1 estimator, and Recon v2.1 estimates of unobserved clonotypes were used to assess repertoire richness. Generation probabilities were computed with OLGA for all TCRbeta clonotypes obtained by the gDNA method from a few donors. Drawn from immuneACCESS, this table holds only the in-frame rearrangements with V and J called that TCRdb kept. Clones are partly lost; checked studies trace under half to an unresolved V gene and leave the rest unexplained. D and trimming were read from the DNA, whereas the V and J calls and clone size are those reported in that table. The sample includes some 600,000 clones, with around 96% observed a single time. The ten largest clonotypes hold roughly 0.12% of the sample.

For the CD8 naive samples, CD45RO-negative cells were positively selected for CCR7, yielding a CD45RA+CCR7+ population from which TemRA cells were excluded. The donors were healthy, HIV-negative adults who had no recently reported acute infections or vaccinations. Every donor was a Caucasian adult residing in Nashville, Tennessee, USA. After blood collection by leukapheresis, PBMCs were isolated using Ficoll-Histopaque density gradient centrifugation and then cryopreserved in the vapor phase of liquid nitrogen. Analytical flow cytometry was used to check the purity and quantity of every magnetically sorted T cell population. Genomic DNA was isolated from every sorted fraction and measured by UV absorbance on a Nanodrop 2000c. The germline V gene provides CDR1 SGHVS and CDR2 FQNEAQ. Relative to germline, V is 4 bases shorter and J is 0 bases shorter, with 19 bases between their ends. The CDR3 starts with the cysteine, ends with the phenylalanine, and has 17 residues. Of the read, only the CDR3 DNA is kept; its 51 bases are in frame from base 1.

The clonotype comes from a young woman in good health. The receptor chain draws on TRBV7-8 and TRBJ2-7; TRBD2 is a possible D gene, resting on 6 matching bases. Sequenced material: naive CD8+ T cells sorted from blood. The cell subset or site label on this specimen signifies: CD45RA+CCR7+. CDR3 loop: CASSSPGGAGNSYEQYF. The DNA sequence reads TGTGCCAGCAGCTCGCCCGGAGGGGCAGGGAACTCCTACGAGCAGTACTTC.